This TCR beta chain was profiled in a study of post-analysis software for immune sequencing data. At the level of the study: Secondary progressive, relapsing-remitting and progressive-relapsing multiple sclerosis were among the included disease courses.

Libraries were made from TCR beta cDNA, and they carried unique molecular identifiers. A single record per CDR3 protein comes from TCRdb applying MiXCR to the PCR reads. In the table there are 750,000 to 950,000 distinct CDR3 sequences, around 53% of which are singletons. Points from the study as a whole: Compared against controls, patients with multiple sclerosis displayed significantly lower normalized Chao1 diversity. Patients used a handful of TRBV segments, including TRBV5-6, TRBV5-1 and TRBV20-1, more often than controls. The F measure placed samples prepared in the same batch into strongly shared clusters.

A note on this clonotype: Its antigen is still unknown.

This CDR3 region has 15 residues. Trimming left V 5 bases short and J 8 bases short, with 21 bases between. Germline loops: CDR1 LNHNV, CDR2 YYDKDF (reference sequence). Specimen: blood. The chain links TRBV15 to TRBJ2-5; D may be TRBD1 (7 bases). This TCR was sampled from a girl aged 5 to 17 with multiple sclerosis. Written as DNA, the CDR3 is TGTGCCACCAGCCCAAGGACAGGTTCGCGGGGAACCCAGTACTTC. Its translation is CATSPRTGSRGTQYF.